The entry that follows covers one TCR beta chain sequence. Its matching antigen is unknown. The sample originates from a study of T-cell memory formation after mild COVID-19. Study details: TCR clusters largely stayed donor specific.

Libraries for TCRalpha and TCRbeta carried sample barcodes and unique molecular identifiers via 5'RACE. TCRdb independently ran MiXCR on the 5' RACE reads; one entry per CDR3 protein. This table holds about 560,000 distinct CDR3 sequences, less than 25% found once. Per the germline V gene, CDR1 is SEHNR and CDR2 is FQNEAQ (reference sequence). V shed 5 bases and J 1 base; nucleotides not matched to a gene: 9. The CDR3 runs 16 residues. Study-level findings and limits: Most CD4+ clones that shrank were in CM and EM, while CD8+ ones turned up in EMRA. In pre-infection memory, a portion of responding clones appeared, which suggested that cross-reactive memory joined.

The chain links TRBV7-9 to TRBJ2-7; TRBD2 agrees at 9 bases. This TCR was recovered from an adult woman who had mild COVID-19 (a few samples of this study predate the infection). Cell type and time point are not known. The sequenced material came from PBMCs or a T cell subset sorted from them (not recorded which). CDR3 loop: CASSTRPSGESYEQYF. In DNA form, the CDR3 reads TGTGCCAGCAGCACCCGGCCTAGCGGGGAATCCTACGAGCAGTACTTC.